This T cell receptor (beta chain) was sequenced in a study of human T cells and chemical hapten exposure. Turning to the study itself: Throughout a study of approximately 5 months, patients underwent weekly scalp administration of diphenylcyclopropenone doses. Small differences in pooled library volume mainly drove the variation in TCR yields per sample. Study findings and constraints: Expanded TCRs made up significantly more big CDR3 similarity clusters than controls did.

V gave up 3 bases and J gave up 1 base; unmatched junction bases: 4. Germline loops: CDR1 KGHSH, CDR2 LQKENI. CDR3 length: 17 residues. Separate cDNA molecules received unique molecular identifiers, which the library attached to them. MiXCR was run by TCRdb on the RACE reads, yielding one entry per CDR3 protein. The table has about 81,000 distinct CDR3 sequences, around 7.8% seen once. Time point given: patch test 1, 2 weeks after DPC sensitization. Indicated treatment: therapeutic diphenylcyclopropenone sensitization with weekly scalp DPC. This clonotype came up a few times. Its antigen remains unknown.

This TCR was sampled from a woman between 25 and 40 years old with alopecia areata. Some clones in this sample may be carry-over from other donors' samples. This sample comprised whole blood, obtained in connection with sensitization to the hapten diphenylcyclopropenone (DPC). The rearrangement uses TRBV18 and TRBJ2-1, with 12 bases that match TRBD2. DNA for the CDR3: TGTGCCAGCTCACCCGCTAGCGGGGGGGCTTCCTACAATGAGCAGTTCTTC. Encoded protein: CASSPASGGASYNEQFF.